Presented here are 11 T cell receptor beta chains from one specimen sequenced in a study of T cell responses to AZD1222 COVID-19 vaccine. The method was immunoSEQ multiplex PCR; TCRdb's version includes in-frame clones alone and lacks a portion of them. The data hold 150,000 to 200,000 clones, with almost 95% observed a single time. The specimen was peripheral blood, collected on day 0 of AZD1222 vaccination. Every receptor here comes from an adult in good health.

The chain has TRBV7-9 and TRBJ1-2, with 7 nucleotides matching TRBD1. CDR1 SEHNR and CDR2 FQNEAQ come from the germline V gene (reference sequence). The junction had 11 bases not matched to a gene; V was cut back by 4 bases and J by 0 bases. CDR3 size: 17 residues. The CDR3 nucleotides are TGTGCCAGCAGCTCCATCACCCGACAGGGCGCTAACTATGGCTACACCTTC. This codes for CASSSITRQGANYGYTF.

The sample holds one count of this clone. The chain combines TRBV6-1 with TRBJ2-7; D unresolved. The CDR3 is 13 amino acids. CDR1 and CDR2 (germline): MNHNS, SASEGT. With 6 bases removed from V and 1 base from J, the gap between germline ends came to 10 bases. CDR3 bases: TGTGCCAGCAGCCCCCCACAGTCCTACGAGCAGTACTTC. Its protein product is CASSPPQSYEQYF.

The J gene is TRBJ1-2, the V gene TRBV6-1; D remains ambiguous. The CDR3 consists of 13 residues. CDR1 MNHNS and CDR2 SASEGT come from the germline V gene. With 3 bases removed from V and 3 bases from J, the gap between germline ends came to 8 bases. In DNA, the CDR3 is TGTGCCAGCAGTGAGGAATGGTACTATGGCTACACCTTC. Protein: CASSEEWYYGYTF.

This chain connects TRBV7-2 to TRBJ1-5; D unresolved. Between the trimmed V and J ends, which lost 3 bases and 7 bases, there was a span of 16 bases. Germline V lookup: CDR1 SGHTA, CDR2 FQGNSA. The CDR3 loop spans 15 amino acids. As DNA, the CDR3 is TGTGCCAGCAGCTTTGGGGAACGGCTTATCCAGCCCCAGCATTTT. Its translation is CASSFGERLIQPQHF.

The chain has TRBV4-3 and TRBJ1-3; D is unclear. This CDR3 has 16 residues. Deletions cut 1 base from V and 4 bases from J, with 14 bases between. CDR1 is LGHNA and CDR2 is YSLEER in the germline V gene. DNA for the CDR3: TGCGCCAGCAGCCAAGGAGCCCGGACGATCGGAAACACCATATATTTT. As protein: CASSQGARTIGNTIYF.

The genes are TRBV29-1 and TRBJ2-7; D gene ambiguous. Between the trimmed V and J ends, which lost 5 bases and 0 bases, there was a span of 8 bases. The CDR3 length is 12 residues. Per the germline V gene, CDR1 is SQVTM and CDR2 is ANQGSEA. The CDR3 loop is CSVSESSYEQYF. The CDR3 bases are TGCAGCGTTAGCGAGAGCTCCTACGAGCAGTACTTC.

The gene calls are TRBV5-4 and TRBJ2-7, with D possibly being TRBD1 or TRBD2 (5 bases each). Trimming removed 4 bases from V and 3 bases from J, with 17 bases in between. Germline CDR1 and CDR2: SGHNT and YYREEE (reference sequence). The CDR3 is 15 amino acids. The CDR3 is CASSLDALGVYEQYV. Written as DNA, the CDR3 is TGTGCCAGCAGCCTGGACGCGCTGGGGGTCTACGAGCAGTACGTC.

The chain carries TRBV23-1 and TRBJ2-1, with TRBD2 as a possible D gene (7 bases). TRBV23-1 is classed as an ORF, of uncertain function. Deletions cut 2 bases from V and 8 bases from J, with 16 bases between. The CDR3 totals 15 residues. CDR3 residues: CASSQSLGGGDEQFF. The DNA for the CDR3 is TGCGCCAGCAGTCAAAGCCTTGGCGGGGGCGATGAGCAGTTCTTC.

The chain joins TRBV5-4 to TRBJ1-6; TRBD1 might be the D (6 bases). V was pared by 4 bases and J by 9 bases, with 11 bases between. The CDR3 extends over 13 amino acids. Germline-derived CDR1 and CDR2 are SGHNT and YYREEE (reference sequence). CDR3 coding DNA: TGTGCCAGCAGCCTACAGGGCGGTTCACCCCTCCACTTT. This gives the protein CASSLQGGSPLHF.

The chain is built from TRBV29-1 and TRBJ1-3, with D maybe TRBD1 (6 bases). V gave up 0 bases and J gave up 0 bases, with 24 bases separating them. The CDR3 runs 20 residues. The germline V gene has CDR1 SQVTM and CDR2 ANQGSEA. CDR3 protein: CSVEEIPGTPQSFSGNTIYF. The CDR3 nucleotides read TGCAGCGTTGAAGAGATCCCCGGGACACCTCAAAGTTTCTCTGGAAACACCATATATTTT.

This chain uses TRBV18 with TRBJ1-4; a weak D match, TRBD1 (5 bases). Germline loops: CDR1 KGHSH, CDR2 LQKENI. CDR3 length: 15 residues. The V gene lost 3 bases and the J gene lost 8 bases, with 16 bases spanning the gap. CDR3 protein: CASSPATGVWEKLFF. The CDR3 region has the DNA TGTGCCAGCTCACCCGCCACGGGGGTGTGGGAAAAACTGTTTTTT.